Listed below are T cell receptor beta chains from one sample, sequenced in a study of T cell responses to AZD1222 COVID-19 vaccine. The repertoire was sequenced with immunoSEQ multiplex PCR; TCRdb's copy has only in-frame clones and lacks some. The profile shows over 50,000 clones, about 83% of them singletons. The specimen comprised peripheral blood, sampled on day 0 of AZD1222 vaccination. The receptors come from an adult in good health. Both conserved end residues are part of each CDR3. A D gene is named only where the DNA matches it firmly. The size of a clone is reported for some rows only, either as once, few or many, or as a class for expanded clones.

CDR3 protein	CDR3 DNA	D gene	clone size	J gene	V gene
CASSLSGGNPYEQYF	TGTGCCAGCAGCCTTAGCGGGGGGAATCCCTACGAGCAGTACTTC	TRBD2	-	TRBJ2-7	TRBV7-6
CASSPGTGGLISTQYF	TGCGCCAGCAGCCCCGGGACAGGGGGCCTCATATCGACCCAGTACTTC	TRBD1	-	TRBJ2-5	TRBV5-1
CATHRAGSYNEQFF	TGTGCCACGCATCGGGCGGGGTCCTACAATGAGCAGTTCTTC	-	-	TRBJ2-1	TRBV28
CASSEGTGYFLTEAFF	TGTGCCAGCAGTGAGGGGACAGGGTATTTCCTTACTGAAGCTTTCTTT	TRBD1	-	TRBJ1-1	TRBV6-1
CASGGSGVKGETQYF	TGTGCCAGTGGGGGGAGCGGGGTAAAAGGAGAGACCCAGTACTTC	TRBD2	-	TRBJ2-5	TRBV19
CASSLTQGGYYGYTF	TGCGCCAGCAGCTTGACCCAGGGTGGGTATTATGGCTACACCTTC	-	-	TRBJ1-2	TRBV5-1
CASSLIADVYSGNTIYF	TGTGCCAGCAGCTTAATAGCCGACGTATACTCTGGAAACACCATATATTTT	-	-	TRBJ1-3	TRBV7-9
CASRLGQFNEQFF	TGTGCCAGCAGGCTGGGACAGTTCAATGAGCAGTTCTTC	TRBD1	-	TRBJ2-1	TRBV6-5
CASSLPRGGPETQYF	TGTGCCAGCAGTTTACCCCGCGGGGGGCCAGAGACCCAGTACTTC	TRBD2	-	TRBJ2-5	TRBV6-5
CASSFTGSHEKLFF	TGTGCCAGCAGTTTCACAGGGTCTCATGAAAAACTGTTTTTT	-	-	TRBJ1-4	TRBV28
CASSSGRGGTDTQYF	TGTGCCAGCAGCTCAGGCAGAGGAGGGACAGATACGCAGTATTTT	-	-	TRBJ2-3	TRBV7-9
CASSLRGYEQYF	TGTGCCAGCAGCTTACGGGGGTACGAGCAGTACTTC	-	-	TRBJ2-7	TRBV7-2
CASSQEIPTGYGYTF	TGCGCCAGCAGCCAAGAAATCCCGACGGGCTATGGCTACACCTTC	-	-	TRBJ1-2	TRBV4-1
CASSPLYNSPLHF	TGTGCCAGCAGCCCACTCTATAATTCACCCCTCCACTTT	-	-	TRBJ1-6	TRBV7-2
CASSNTGNTIYF	TGTGCCAGCAGTAATACAGGAAACACCATATATTTT	-	few	TRBJ1-3	TRBV6-5
CASTPPPGFPSAYEQYF	TGTGCCAGCACCCCTCCCCCAGGGTTCCCCTCCGCATACGAGCAGTACTTC	-	-	TRBJ2-7	TRBV6-2/TRBV6-3